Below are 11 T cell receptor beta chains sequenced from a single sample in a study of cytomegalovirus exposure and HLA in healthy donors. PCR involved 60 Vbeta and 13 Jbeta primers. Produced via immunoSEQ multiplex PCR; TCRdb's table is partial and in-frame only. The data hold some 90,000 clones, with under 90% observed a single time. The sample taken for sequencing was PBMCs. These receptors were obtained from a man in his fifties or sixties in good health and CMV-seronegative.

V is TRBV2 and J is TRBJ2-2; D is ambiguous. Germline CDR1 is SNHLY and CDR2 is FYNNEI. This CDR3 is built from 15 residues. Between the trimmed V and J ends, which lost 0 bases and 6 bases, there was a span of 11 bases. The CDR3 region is CASSEARSSAGELFF. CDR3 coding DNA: TGTGCCAGCAGTGAAGCCAGATCGTCCGCCGGGGAGCTGTTTTTT.

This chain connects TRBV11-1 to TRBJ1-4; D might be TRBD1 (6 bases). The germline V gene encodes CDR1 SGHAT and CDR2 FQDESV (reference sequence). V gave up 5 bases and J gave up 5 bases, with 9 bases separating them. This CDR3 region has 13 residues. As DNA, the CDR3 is TGTGCCAGCAGCCGGGACACCAATGAAAAACTGTTTTTT. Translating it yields CASSRDTNEKLFF.

The CDR3 nucleotides are TGTGCCAGCAGCGCCTTAGTCCCGGGACAGGGGCCTCCCGAGGGTGGCTACACCTTC. Encoded protein: CASSALVPGQGPPEGGYTF. The chain recombines TRBV7-9 with TRBJ1-2; 10 bases map to TRBD1. Trimming cost V 5 bases and J 7 bases; bases outside gene matches: 22. The CDR3 has 19 amino acids. Germline CDR1 SEHNR, CDR2 FQNEAQ (reference sequence). Full variable domain (remainder filled in from reference TRBV7-9 and TRBJ1-2): DTGVSQNPRHKITKRGQNVTFRCDPISEHNRLYWYRQTLGQGPEFLTYFQNEAQLEKSRLLSDRFSAERPKGSFSTLEIQRTEQGDSAMYLCASSALVPGQGPPEGGYTFGSGTRLTVV.

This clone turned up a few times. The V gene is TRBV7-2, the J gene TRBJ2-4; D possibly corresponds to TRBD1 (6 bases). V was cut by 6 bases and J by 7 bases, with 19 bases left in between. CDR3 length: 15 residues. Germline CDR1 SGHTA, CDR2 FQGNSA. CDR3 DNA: TGTGCCAGCAGTCGCGGACAGAGCCCAAGGAACATTCAGTACTTC. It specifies CASSRGQSPRNIQYF.

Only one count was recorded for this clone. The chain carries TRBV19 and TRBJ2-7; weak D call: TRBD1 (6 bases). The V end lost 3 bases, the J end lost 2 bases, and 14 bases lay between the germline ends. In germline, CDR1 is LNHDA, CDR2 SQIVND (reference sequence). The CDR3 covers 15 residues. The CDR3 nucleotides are TGTGCCAGTAGTATGACCGACAGGAGACCCTACGAGCAGTACTTC. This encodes CASSMTDRRPYEQYF.

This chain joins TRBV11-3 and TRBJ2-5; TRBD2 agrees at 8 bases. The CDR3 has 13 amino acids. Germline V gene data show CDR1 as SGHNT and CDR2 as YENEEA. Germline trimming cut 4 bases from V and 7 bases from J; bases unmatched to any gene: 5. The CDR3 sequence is CASSSASGGTQYF. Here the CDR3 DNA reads TGTGCCAGCAGCTCCGCGAGCGGGGGGACCCAGTACTTC.

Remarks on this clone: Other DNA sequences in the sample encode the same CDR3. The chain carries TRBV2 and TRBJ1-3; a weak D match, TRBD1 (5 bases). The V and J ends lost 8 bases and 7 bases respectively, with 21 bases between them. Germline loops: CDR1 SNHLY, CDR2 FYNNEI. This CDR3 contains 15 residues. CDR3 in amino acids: CASCPGRTGTNTIYF. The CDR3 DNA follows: TGTGCCAGCTGCCCCGGACGGACGGGGACTAACACCATATATTTT.

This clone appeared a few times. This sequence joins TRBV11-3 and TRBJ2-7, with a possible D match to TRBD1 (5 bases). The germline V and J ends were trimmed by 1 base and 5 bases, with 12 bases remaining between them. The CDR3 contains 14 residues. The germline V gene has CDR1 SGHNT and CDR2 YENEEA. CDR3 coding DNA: TGTGCCAGCAGCTTAGGGCCAGGGTCCGACGAGCAGTACTTC. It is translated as CASSLGPGSDEQYF. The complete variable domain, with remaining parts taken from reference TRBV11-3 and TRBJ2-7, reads EAGVVQSPRYKIIEKKQPVAFWCNPISGHNTLYWYLQNLGQGPELLIRYENEEAVDDSQLPKDRFSAERLKGVDSTLKIQPAELGDSAVYLCASSLGPGSDEQYFGPGTRLTVT.

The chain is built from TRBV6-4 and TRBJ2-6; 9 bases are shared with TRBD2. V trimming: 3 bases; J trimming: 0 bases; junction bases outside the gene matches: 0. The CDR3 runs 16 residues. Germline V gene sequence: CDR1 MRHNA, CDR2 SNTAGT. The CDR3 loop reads CASSELAGSGANVLTF. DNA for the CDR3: TGTGCCAGCAGTGAACTAGCGGGCTCTGGGGCCAACGTCCTGACTTTC.

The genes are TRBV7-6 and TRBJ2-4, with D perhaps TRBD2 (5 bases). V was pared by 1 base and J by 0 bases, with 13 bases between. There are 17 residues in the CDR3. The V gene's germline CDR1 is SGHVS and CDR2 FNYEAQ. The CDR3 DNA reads TGTGCCAGCAGCTTAGAGGAGGCCCAGATAGCCAAAAACATTCAGTACTTC. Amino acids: CASSLEEAQIAKNIQYF. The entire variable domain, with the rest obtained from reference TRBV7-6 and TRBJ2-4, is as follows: GAGVSQSPRYKVTKRGQDVALRCDPISGHVSLYWYRQALGQGPEFLTYFNYEAQQDKSGLPNDRFSAERPEGSISTLTIQRTEQRDSAMYRCASSLEEAQIAKNIQYFGAGTRLSVL.

CDR3 DNA sequence: TGCAGCGTTGAACTAGCGGGGTTGGGCACAGATACGCAGTATTTT. Translated, it gives CSVELAGLGTDTQYF. This chain uses TRBV29-1 with TRBJ2-3, with 9 bases aligning to TRBD2. Germline V CDR1 and CDR2: SQVTM, ANQGSEA. Trimming at V came to 2 bases and at J to 1 base, leaving 4 bases not matched to a gene. The CDR3 has 15 amino acids.